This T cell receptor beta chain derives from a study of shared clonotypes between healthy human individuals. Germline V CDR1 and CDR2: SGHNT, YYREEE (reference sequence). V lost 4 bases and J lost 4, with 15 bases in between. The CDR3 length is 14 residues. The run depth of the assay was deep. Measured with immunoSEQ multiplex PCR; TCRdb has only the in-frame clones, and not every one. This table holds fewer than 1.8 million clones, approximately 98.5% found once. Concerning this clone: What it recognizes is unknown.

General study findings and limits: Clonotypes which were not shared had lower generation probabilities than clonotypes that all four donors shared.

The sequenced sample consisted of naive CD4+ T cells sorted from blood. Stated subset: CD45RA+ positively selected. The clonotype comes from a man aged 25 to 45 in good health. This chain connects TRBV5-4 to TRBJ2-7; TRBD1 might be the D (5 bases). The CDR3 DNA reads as TGTGCCAGCAGCGCGTGGGAACAGGTTTACGAGCAGTACTTC. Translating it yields CASSAWEQVYEQYF.